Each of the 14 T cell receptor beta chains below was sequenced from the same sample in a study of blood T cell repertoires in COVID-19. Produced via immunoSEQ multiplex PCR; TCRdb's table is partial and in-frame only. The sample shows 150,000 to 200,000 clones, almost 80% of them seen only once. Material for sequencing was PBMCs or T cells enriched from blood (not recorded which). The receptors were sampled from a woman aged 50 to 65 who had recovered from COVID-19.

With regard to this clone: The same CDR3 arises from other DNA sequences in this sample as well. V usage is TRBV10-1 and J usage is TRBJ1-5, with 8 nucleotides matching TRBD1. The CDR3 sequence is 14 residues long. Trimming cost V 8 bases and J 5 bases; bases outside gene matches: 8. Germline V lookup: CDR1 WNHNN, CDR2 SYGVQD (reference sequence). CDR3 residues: CASQGQGQHQPQHF. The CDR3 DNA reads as TGCGCCAGCCAAGGACAGGGTCAACATCAGCCCCAGCATTTT.

This chain's CDR3 is CASSPARDWSSYEQYF. CDR3 sequence (DNA): TGTGCCAGCTCACCTGCCCGGGACTGGAGCTCCTACGAGCAGTACTTC. This rearrangement joins TRBV18 to TRBJ2-7; tentatively, D is TRBD2 (6 bases). CDR3 size: 16 residues. Germline V gene data show CDR1 as KGHSH and CDR2 as LQKENI. Deletions cut 3 bases from V and 0 bases from J, with 15 bases between.

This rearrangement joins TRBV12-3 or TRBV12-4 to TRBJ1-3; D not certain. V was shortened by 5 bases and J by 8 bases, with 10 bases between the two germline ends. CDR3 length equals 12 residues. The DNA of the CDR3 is TGTGCCAGCAGTCTCTTACGGGACACCATATATTTT. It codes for CASSLLRDTIYF.

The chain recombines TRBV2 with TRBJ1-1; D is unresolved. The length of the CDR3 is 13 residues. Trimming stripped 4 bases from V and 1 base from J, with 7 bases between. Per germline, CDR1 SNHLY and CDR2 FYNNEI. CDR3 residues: CASSVEGNTEAFF. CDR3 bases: TGTGCCAGCAGTGTAGAGGGGAACACTGAAGCTTTCTTT.

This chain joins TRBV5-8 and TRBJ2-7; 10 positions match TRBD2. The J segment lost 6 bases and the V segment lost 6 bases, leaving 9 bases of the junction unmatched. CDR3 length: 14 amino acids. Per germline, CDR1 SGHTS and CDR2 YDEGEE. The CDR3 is CASNSPGLAFEQYF. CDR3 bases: TGTGCCAGCAACTCCCCGGGACTAGCGTTCGAGCAGTACTTC.

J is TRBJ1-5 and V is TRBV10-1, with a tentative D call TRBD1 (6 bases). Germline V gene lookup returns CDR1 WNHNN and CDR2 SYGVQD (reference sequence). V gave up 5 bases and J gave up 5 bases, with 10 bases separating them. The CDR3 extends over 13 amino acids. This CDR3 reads CASSRGFDQPQHF. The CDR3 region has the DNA TGCGCCAGCAGTAGGGGGTTCGATCAGCCCCAGCATTTT.

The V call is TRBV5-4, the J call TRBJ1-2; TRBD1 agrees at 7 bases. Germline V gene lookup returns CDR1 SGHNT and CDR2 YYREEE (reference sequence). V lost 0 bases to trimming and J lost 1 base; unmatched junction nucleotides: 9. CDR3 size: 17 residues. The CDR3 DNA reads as TGTGCCAGCAGCTTGGCCCGGGACAGCTTTCTTAACTATGGCTACACCTTC. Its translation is CASSLARDSFLNYGYTF.

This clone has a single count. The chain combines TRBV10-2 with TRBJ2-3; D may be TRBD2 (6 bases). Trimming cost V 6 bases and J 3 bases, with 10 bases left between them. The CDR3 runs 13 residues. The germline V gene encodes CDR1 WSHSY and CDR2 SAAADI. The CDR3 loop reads CASRRGGTDTQYF. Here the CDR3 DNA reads TGCGCCAGCAGGCGGGGAGGAACAGATACGCAGTATTTT.

The CDR3 region has the DNA TGTGCCAGCAGTTTTAGTGGCACTGAAGCTTTCTTT. Translation gives CASSFSGTEAFF. The rearrangement uses TRBV12-3 or TRBV12-4 and TRBJ1-1, with D unclear. V shed 3 bases and J shed 4 bases, with 6 bases lying between them. The CDR3 covers 12 residues.

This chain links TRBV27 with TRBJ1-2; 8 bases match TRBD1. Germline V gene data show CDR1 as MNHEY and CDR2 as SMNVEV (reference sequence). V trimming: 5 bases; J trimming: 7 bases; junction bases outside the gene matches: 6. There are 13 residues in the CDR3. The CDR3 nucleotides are TGTGCCAGCAGTCCACAGGGGGTCGCTGGCTACACCTTC. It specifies CASSPQGVAGYTF.

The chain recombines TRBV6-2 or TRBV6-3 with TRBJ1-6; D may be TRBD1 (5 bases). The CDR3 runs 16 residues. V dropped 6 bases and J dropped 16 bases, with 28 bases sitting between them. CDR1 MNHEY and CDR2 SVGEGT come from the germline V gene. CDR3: CASSPTQAVGQKLLHF. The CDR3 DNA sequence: TGTGCCAGCAGCCCTACCCAGGCCGTCGGACAAAAATTGCTCCACTTT.

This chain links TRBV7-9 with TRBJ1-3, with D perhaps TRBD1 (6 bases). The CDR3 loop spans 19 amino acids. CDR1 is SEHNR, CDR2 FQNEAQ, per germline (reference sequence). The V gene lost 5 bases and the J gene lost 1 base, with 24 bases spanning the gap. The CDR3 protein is CASSTTTRGTTQSGNTIYF. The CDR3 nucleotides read TGTGCCAGCAGCACTACCACCAGGGGAACCACCCAATCTGGAAACACCATATATTTT.

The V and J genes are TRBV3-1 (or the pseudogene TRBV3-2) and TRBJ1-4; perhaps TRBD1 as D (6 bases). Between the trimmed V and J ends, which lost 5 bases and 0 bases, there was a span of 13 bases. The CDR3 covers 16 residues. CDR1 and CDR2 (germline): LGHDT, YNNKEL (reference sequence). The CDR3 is CASSRGQIATNEKLFF. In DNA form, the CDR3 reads TGTGCCAGCAGCAGAGGACAGATTGCAACTAATGAAAAACTGTTTTTT.

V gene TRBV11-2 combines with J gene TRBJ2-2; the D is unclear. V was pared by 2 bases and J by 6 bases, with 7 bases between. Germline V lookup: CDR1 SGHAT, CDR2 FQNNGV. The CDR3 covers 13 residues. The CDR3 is CASSLSGPGELFF. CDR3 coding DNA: TGTGCCAGCAGCTTATCGGGTCCCGGGGAGCTGTTTTTT.